Below, one T cell receptor beta chain is given with its context. Its target is unknown. Researchers ran the PCR with 60 Vbeta and 13 Jbeta primers. The protocol was immunoSEQ multiplex PCR, while the TCRdb copy is restricted to in-frame clones and leaves out a portion. The sample yields 130,000 or so clones, approximately 77% seen once. This CDR3 is built from 12 residues. V lost 1 base, J lost 7 bases, and 7 bases lay in between. Germline-derived CDR1 and CDR2 are SEHNR and FQNEAQ (reference sequence). This sample is drawn from a study of cytomegalovirus exposure and HLA in healthy donors. In the study overall: The Caucasian-associated ancestry cluster contained approximately 81% of the approximately 430 genotyped donors. The study's findings and limits: As confirmed in vitro, a few CMV-associated chains were specific for CMV antigens. No immune exposure information besides CMV serostatus was available. Association of a missense DCLRE1C variant with TCR beta V- and J-gene trimming was reported in a later analysis.

The chain couples TRBV7-9 to TRBJ1-2; D not certain. Sequenced material: PBMCs. This TCR derives from a middle-aged woman in good health and CMV-seronegative. The CDR3 loop is CASSLDRSGYTF. The CDR3 DNA reads as TGTGCCAGCAGCTTAGACCGGAGTGGCTACACCTTC.